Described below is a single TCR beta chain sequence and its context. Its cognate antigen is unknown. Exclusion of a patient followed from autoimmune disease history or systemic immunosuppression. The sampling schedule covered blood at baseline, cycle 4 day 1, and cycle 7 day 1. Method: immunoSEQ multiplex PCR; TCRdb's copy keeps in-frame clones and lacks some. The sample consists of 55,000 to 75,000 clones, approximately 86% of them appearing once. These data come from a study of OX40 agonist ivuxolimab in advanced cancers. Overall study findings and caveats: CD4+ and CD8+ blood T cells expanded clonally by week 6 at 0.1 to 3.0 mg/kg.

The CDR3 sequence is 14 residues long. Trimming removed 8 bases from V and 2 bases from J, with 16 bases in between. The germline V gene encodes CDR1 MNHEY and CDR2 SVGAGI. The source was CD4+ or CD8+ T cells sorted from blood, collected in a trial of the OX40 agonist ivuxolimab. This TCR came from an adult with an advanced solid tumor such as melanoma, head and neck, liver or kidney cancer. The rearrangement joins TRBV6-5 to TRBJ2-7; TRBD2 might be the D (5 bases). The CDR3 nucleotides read TGTGCCAGCTCCTTATACGGAGGCGCCTACGAGCAGTACTTC. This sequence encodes CASSLYGGAYEQYF.